These 18 T cell receptor beta chains were all obtained from the same sample, sequenced in a study of T cell responses to AZD1222 COVID-19 vaccine. The repertoire was sequenced with immunoSEQ multiplex PCR; TCRdb's copy has only in-frame clones and lacks some. In the table there are about 190,000 clones, 92% of which are singletons. This specimen was peripheral blood, taken on day 0 of AZD1222 vaccination. Source of these receptors: an adult in good health.

The gene calls are TRBV4-2 and TRBJ2-6; 7 bases map to TRBD1. CDR3 length: 15 residues. After removal of 4 bases from V and 2 bases from J, the junction contained 2 bases not matched to a gene. The germline V gene encodes CDR1 LGHNA and CDR2 YNFKEQ. The CDR3 is CASSLDRAGANVLTF. CDR3 coding DNA: TGTGCCAGCAGCCTTGACAGGGCTGGGGCCAACGTCCTGACTTTC.

The V gene is TRBV24-1, the J gene TRBJ2-2; D remains ambiguous. Germline lookup yields CDR1 KGHDR and CDR2 SFDVKD. The CDR3 totals 16 residues. Deletions cut 1 base from V and 6 bases from J, with 14 bases between. The CDR3 DNA reads as TGTGCCACCAGTGATTTAAGTATGGGCCGTCCCGGGGAGCTGTTTTTT. It encodes CATSDLSMGRPGELFF.

Here the CDR3 DNA reads TGTGCCAGCAGCCAAGACGGGAGCGGGGATACGCAGTATTTT. Amino acids: CASSQDGSGDTQYF. This chain joins TRBV4-2 and TRBJ2-3; the D gene is possibly TRBD2 (6 bases). Trimming cost V 0 bases and J 6 bases, with 10 bases left between them. The length of the CDR3 is 14 residues. From germline, CDR1 is LGHNA and CDR2 YNFKEQ.

The chain recombines TRBV11-2 with TRBJ2-7; 9 nucleotides align to TRBD2. V gave up 4 bases and J gave up 1 base; unmatched junction bases: 11. Germline values: CDR1 SGHAT, CDR2 FQNNGV. The CDR3 has 17 residues. CDR3 sequence reads: CASSSPISGGNSYEQYF. CDR3 nucleotides: TGTGCCAGCAGCTCCCCCATAAGCGGGGGGAATTCCTACGAGCAGTACTTC.

In this sample, this clone turned up once. The gene calls are TRBV27 and TRBJ1-2, with D tentatively TRBD1 (6 bases). The germline gives CDR1 MNHEY, CDR2 SMNVEV (reference sequence). Trimming took 2 bases from V and 8 from J, leaving 15 bases between them. The CDR3 has 14 residues. The CDR3 region is CASSLNQGIGGYTF. The CDR3 nucleotides read TGTGCCAGCAGTTTAAACCAGGGGATAGGGGGCTACACCTTC.

The CDR3 DNA reads as TGTGCCTGGAGTGTAACGACGGGCTTTAATCAGCCCCAGCATTTT. Translation gives CAWSVTTGFNQPQHF. The rearrangement links TRBV30 to TRBJ1-5; D unresolved. Trimming removed 0 bases at V and 4 bases at J, with 13 bases between. There are 15 residues in the CDR3. Germline-derived CDR1 and CDR2 are GTSNPN and SVGIG (reference sequence). The full variable domain, in which reference TRBV30 and TRBJ1-5 provide the parts outside the CDR3, is SQTIHQWPATLVQPVGSPLSLECTVEGTSNPNLYWYRQAAGRGLQLLFYSVGIGQISSEVPQNLSASRPQDRQFILSSKKLLLSDSGFYLCAWSVTTGFNQPQHFGDGTRLSIL.

The chain employs TRBV12-3 or TRBV12-4 and TRBJ2-3; D is perhaps TRBD2 (6 bases). This CDR3 region has 13 residues. Trimming shortened V by 8 bases and J by 2 bases, and 11 bases separated the two germline ends. The CDR3 protein is CASSGLFTDTQYF. The CDR3 nucleotides read TGTGCCAGCTCGGGACTCTTCACAGATACGCAGTATTTT.

The chain combines TRBV21-1 with TRBJ2-2. TRBV21-1 is designated a pseudogene. The CDR3 consists of 18 residues. The CDR3 reads CASSKAPRGAGEAGELFF. CDR3 nucleotides: TGTGCCAGCAGCAAAGCACCGAGAGGGGCTGGGGAAGCCGGGGAGCTGTTTTTT.

The J gene is TRBJ2-3, the V gene TRBV5-1; a possible D gene is TRBD1 (5 bases). Germline values: CDR1 SGHRS, CDR2 YFSETQ. V was shortened by 2 bases and J by 0 bases, with 13 bases between the two germline ends. The CDR3 spans 16 residues. The CDR3 sequence is CASSLGALPSTDTQYF. DNA for the CDR3: TGCGCCAGCAGCTTAGGGGCCCTACCTAGCACAGATACGCAGTATTTT.

The chain joins TRBV7-2 to TRBJ2-3; 8 positions match TRBD2. CDR3 size: 16 residues. The V gene end was trimmed by 4 bases and the J gene end by 2 bases; junction bases not matched to a gene: 8. CDR1 is SGHTA and CDR2 is FQGNSA in the germline V gene. CDR3 sequence: CASSSGPAGATDTQYF. The DNA for the CDR3 is TGTGCCAGCAGCTCAGGGCCAGCGGGGGCCACAGATACGCAGTATTTT.

V gene TRBV29-1 combines with J gene TRBJ2-2, with D perhaps matching TRBD1 (5 bases). The length of the CDR3 is 13 residues. The V end was cut by 6 bases, the J end by 5 bases, with 13 bases between. The germline V gene has CDR1 SQVTM and CDR2 ANQGSEA. The CDR3 sequence: CSVDAAGTGELFF. CDR3 coding DNA: TGCAGCGTGGATGCGGCAGGGACCGGGGAGCTGTTTTTT.

The chain joins TRBV9 to TRBJ2-7, with D perhaps assigned TRBD1 or TRBD2 (6 bases each). Germline assignment: CDR1 SGDLS and CDR2 YYNGEE. V lost 1 base to trimming and J lost 5 bases, with 10 bases between them. The CDR3 spans 13 residues. CDR3 DNA sequence: TGTGCCAGCAGCGTAAGGGGGGTGGACGAGCAGTACTTC. Translated, it gives CASSVRGVDEQYF.

With regard to this clone: In the same sample, other DNA sequences code for this CDR3. The CDR3 reads CASSVGLGEQYF. The CDR3 nucleotides are TGTGCCAGCAGCGTAGGGCTTGGGGAGCAGTACTTC. The chain links TRBV9 to TRBJ2-7, with D unclear. The CDR3 consists of 12 residues. Germline assignment: CDR1 SGDLS and CDR2 YYNGEE. Trimming cost V 0 bases and J 7 bases, with 8 bases left between them. Based on the CDR3 plus reference TRBV9 and TRBJ2-7, the full variable domain is DSGVTQTPKHLITATGQRVTLRCSPRSGDLSVYWYQQSLDQGLQFLIQYYNGEERAKGNILERFSAQQFPDLHSELNLSSLELGDSALYFCASSVGLGEQYFGPGTRLTVT.

V usage is TRBV6-5 and J usage is TRBJ2-7; D perhaps matches TRBD1 (6 bases). The germline V gene encodes CDR1 MNHEY and CDR2 SVGAGI. V was clipped by 2 bases and J by 6 bases, with 11 bases between them. The CDR3 contains 13 residues. The CDR3 DNA reads as TGTGCCAGCAGTTACCCGGGACACGGCGAGCAGTACTTC. This sequence encodes CASSYPGHGEQYF.

V and J are TRBV7-2 and TRBJ2-3; 10 bases are a match to TRBD1. Germline V lookup: CDR1 SGHTA, CDR2 FQGNSA. Trimming removed 5 bases from V and 6 bases from J; junction bases left unmatched: 14. This CDR3 contains 17 residues. CDR3 DNA sequence: TGTGCCAGCAGCCCCCTGCCCGGGACAGGGGAGCGGGATACGCAGTATTTT. Translating it yields CASSPLPGTGERDTQYF.

This sequence joins TRBV7-2 and TRBJ2-1, with D unresolved. Germline assignment: CDR1 SGHTA and CDR2 FQGNSA. Trimming took off 3 bases at V and 2 bases at J, with 8 bases between the two ends. The CDR3 length is 14 residues. This CDR3 is CASSLASAYNEQFF. In DNA, the CDR3 is TGTGCCAGCAGCTTGGCGTCAGCCTACAATGAGCAGTTCTTC. Full variable domain (rest looked up from reference TRBV7-2 and TRBJ2-1): GAGVSQSPSNKVTEKGKDVELRCDPISGHTALYWYRQSLGQGLEFLIYFQGNSAPDKSGLPSDRFSAERTGGSVSTLTIQRTQQEDSAVYLCASSLASAYNEQFFGPGTRLTVL.

The chain joins TRBV19 to TRBJ1-1; TRBD1 matches at 9 bases. Per germline, CDR1 LNHDA and CDR2 SQIVND (reference sequence). The CDR3 loop spans 15 amino acids. V lost 6 bases, J lost 2 bases, and 7 bases stayed unmatched. This CDR3 is CASSAGTGINTEAFF. The CDR3, as DNA: TGTGCCAGTAGCGCCGGGACAGGGATAAACACTGAAGCTTTCTTT.

CDR3 amino acids: CASSLYRTATGELFF. CDR3 DNA sequence: TGTGCCAGCAGTTTGTACCGGACAGCGACCGGGGAGCTGTTTTTT. V and J are TRBV27 and TRBJ2-2, with D perhaps TRBD1 (6 bases). The germline V and J ends were trimmed by 3 bases and 5 bases, with 13 bases remaining between them. Germline values: CDR1 MNHEY, CDR2 SMNVEV (reference sequence). CDR3 size: 15 residues.